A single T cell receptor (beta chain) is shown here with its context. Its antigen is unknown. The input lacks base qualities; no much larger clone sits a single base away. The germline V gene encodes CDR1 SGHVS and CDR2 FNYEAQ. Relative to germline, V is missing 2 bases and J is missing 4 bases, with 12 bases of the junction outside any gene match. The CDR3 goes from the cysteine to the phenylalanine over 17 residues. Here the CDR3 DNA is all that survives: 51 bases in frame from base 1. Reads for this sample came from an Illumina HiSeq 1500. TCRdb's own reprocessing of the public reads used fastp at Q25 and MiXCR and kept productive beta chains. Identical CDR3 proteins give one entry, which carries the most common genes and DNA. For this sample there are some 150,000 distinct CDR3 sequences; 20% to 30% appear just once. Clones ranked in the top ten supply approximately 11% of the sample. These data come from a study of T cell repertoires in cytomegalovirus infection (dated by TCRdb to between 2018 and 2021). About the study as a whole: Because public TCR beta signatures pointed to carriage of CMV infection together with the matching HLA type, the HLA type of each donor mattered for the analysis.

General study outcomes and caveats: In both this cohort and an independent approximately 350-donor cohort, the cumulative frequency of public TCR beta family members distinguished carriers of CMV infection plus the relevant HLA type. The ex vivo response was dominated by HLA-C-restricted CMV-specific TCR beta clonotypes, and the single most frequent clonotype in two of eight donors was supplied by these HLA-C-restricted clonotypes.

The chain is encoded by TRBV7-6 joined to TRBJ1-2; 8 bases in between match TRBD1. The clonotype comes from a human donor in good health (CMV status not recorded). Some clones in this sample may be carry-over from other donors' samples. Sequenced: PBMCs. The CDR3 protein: CASSLIMTGEAGYGYTF. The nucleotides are TGTGCCAGCAGCTTAATTATGACAGGGGAAGCAGGCTATGGCTACACCTTC.